The rows below give T cell receptor beta chains drawn from one sample of a study of blood T cell repertoires in COVID-19. TCRdb's copy holds only in-frame clones and misses some; the assay was immunoSEQ multiplex PCR. The table records about 59,000 clones, roughly 80% of them present only once. The sample comprised peripheral blood. The source is a woman aged 65 to 85 with acute or convalescent COVID-19. Both conserved end residues are trimmed from each CDR3.

CDR3 protein: AGTENSGNTIY
V gene: TRBV12-3/TRBV12-4
CDR3 length: 11
J gene: TRBJ1-3

CDR3 protein: ASRPTGPNTDTQY
V gene: TRBV2
CDR3 length: 13
J gene: TRBJ2-3

CDR3 protein: ASSPRGGDQPQH
V gene: TRBV5-1
CDR3 length: 12
J gene: TRBJ1-5

CDR3 protein: ASSLTGNYEQY
V gene: TRBV7-2
CDR3 length: 11
J gene: TRBJ2-7

CDR3 protein: ASRSRTRGTGELF
V gene: TRBV10-1
CDR3 length: 13
J gene: TRBJ2-2

CDR3 protein: ASSYKGPSGYNEQF
V gene: TRBV6-5
CDR3 length: 14
J gene: TRBJ2-1

CDR3 protein: ATSDPGTGRGETQY
V gene: TRBV24-1
CDR3 length: 14
J gene: TRBJ2-5

CDR3 protein: ASSLDDRGNQPQH
V gene: TRBV5-1
CDR3 length: 13
J gene: TRBJ1-5

CDR3 protein: ASSLPMAGTELF
V gene: TRBV7-9
CDR3 length: 12
J gene: TRBJ1-4

CDR3 protein: ASSYDRDNGYT
V gene: TRBV11-1
CDR3 length: 11
J gene: TRBJ1-2

CDR3 protein: ASSLVDRGRGGQETQY
V gene: TRBV5-5
CDR3 length: 16
J gene: TRBJ2-5

CDR3 protein: ASRSIYNEQF
V gene: TRBV19
CDR3 length: 10
J gene: TRBJ2-1

CDR3 protein: ASSLGEQAGNTIY
V gene: TRBV7-6
CDR3 length: 13
J gene: TRBJ1-3

CDR3 protein: ASSLEWWESNTIY
V gene: TRBV7-9
CDR3 length: 13
J gene: TRBJ1-3

CDR3 protein: ASSLLAVNSPLH
V gene: TRBV7-9
CDR3 length: 12
J gene: TRBJ1-6

CDR3 protein: ASSYSGQGSEQY
V gene: TRBV6-5
CDR3 length: 12
J gene: TRBJ2-7

CDR3 protein: ATSDLVRPGEQF
V gene: TRBV24-1
CDR3 length: 12
J gene: TRBJ2-1

CDR3 protein: ASSYDRPSSGANVLT
V gene: TRBV7-9
CDR3 length: 15
J gene: TRBJ2-6

CDR3 protein: ASSIDLGELATEQF
V gene: TRBV19
CDR3 length: 14
J gene: TRBJ2-1

CDR3 protein: ASSSDRPTEAF
V gene: TRBV9
CDR3 length: 11
J gene: TRBJ1-1

CDR3 protein: ASSRHRTGGAQPQH
V gene: TRBV27
CDR3 length: 14
J gene: TRBJ1-5

CDR3 protein: ASSLSSGGVNTGELF
V gene: TRBV19
CDR3 length: 15
J gene: TRBJ2-2

CDR3 protein: AWSLGTVISPLH
V gene: TRBV30
CDR3 length: 12
J gene: TRBJ1-6

CDR3 protein: ASSQDRGGRVLDQPQH
V gene: TRBV4-1
CDR3 length: 16
J gene: TRBJ1-5

CDR3 protein: ATSDPTPPPRYT
V gene: TRBV24-1
CDR3 length: 12
J gene: TRBJ1-2